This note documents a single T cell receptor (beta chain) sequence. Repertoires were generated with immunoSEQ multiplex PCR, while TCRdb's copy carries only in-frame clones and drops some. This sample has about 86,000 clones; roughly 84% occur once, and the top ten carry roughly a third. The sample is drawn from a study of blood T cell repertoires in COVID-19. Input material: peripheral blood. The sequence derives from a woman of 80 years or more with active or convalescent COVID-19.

For the CDR3, the DNA is TGTGCCAGCACCTTAGCACGGGGGGAAGCTTTCTTT. Amino acids: CASTLARGEAFF. The rearrangement uses TRBV6-6 and TRBJ1-1; a possible D gene is TRBD1 (5 bases). This CDR3 has 12 amino acids. With 7 bases removed from V and 8 bases from J, the gap between germline ends came to 14 bases. The germline gives CDR1 MNHNY, CDR2 SVGAGI (reference sequence).